This paragraph covers one TCR beta chain sequence. This clonotype was seen more than once but under ten times. Its antigen is not yet known. Base qualities are not at hand, and no much larger clone is one base apart. These data come from a study of blood T cells in healthy people across ages (dated by TCRdb to the mid-2010s). Context from the whole study: In model experiments, roughly one uniquely barcoded TCR beta cDNA molecule per two T cells was captured by template switching. To track age-related changes in TCR beta repertoire diversity, the study relied on deep sequencing normalized with unique cDNA molecular identifiers. The donors were divided into four age groups: young (average around 17 years), middle-aged (almost 40), aged (approximately 64) and long-lived (more than 75). To avoid experimental bias, donors of different ages were spread randomly across the sequencing lanes. Two additional independent replicas of 1 million unique cDNA reads from the same blood draw were analyzed for two donors (one aged 18 to 30 and one aged 80 or older).

Receptor libraries were prepared by 5' RACE. The sequencer listed for this sample is Illumina HiSeq 2500. A second PCR of about 6 to 12 cycles was run with a J-beta primer mix and a sample-barcoded 5' primer. A unique molecular identifier was introduced onto each TCR beta cDNA molecule by a template-switch 5' adaptor carrying 12 random nucleotides. At least 2.5 million CDR3-containing paired-end reads were obtained from each sample. First-strand cDNA synthesis was performed from all RNA using the Mint cDNA synthesis kit, with priming by a TRBC-specific oligonucleotide. After uracil-DNA glycosylase treatment, a first 18-cycle PCR used universal primers M1SS and BC2_uni_R on all cDNA. As for how the authors treated the data: Normalization of each sample was performed by random selection of 1 million high-quality reads, each carrying a distinct molecular identifier. Reads with shared molecular identifiers were discarded instead of being binned into consensus sequences. MiTCR, set to a Q25 quality threshold and the strictest error-elimination algorithm, was used for CDR3 identification, clonotype clustering and error correction. A nonparametric unseen species model with Euler transformation was used to estimate lower-bound total TCR beta diversity. In-frame beta chains were kept once TCRdb had trimmed the public reads at Q25 with fastp and called clones with MiXCR. Rows merge per CDR3 protein into single entries with the most common DNA and genes. The V and J calls follow TCRdb's processing rather than the paper's. Counted in this sample were 1.5 million to 2 million distinct CDR3 sequences; about 50% of them appeared once. The ten most abundant clones make up roughly 2% of the sample.

The donors were 40 or so Caucasian individuals from Russia, aged roughly 6 to 100 years, who were systemically healthy. Each donor gave about 9.8 milliliters of peripheral blood, drawn into EDTA-treated Vacutainer tubes. Ficoll-Paque density-gradient centrifugation was used to isolate PBMCs, with at least 6.5 million per sample. Trizol reagent was used to extract total RNA from PBMCs, with at least 6 micrograms per sample. For every donor, an aliquot of PBMCs went through flow cytometry to measure the percentages of naive CD45RAhigh/CD27high T cells. Measured from the cysteine to the phenylalanine, the CDR3 is 15 residues long. The DNA shown is the 45-base CDR3, in frame from base 1. V sheds 1 base and J sheds 3 bases, leaving 10 bases between their ends. The germline V gene specifies SGHTA as CDR1 and FQGNSA as CDR2. Overall study results and their limits: A strong correlation was found between observed TCR beta diversity and the percentage of naive T cells measured by flow cytometry. Compared with the aged group, the long-lived group had more naive CD4+ T cells, fewer expanded clones and increased TCR diversity, suggesting age selection. Donor CMV infection status was unknown, potentially confounding age-related changes in expanded clonotypes. Observed TCR beta diversity per million T cells fell roughly linearly with age, and a significant reduction was already apparent by age roughly 41. Estimates of total diversity based on one million sequenced T cells were regarded as lower bounds and as underestimates. Conclusive comparison of naive and antigen-experienced compartments was prevented by the profiling of bulk unsorted PBMCs.

This TCR derives from a woman between 40 and 55 years old in good health. Sample: blood. The chain was built from TRBV7-2 and TRBJ1-5, with TRBD1 tentatively as D gene (5 bases match). Here the CDR3 is given as CASSLGSGTNQPQHF. DNA sequence: TGTGCCAGCAGCTTAGGGTCAGGGACCAATCAGCCCCAGCATTTT. This CDR3, with the reference TRBV7-2 and TRBJ1-5 proteins standing in past its ends, gives the full variable domain GAGVSQSPSNKVTEKGKDVELRCDPISGHTALYWYRQSLGQGLEFLIYFQGNSAPDKSGLPSDRFSAERTGGSVSTLTIQRTQQEDSAVYLCASSLGSGTNQPQHFGDGTRLSIL.